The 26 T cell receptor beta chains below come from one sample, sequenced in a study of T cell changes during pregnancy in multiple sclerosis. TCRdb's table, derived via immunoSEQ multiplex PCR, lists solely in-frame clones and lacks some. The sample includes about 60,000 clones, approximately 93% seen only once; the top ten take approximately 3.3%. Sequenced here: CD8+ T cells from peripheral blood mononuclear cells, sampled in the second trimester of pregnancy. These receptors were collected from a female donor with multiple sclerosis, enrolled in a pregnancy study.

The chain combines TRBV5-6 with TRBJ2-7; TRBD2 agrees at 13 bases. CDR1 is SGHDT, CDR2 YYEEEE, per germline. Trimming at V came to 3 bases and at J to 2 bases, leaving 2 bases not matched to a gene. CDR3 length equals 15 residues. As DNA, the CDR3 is TGTGCCAGCAGCTCCGGGACTAGCGGGGCCTACGAGCAGTACTTC. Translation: CASSSGTSGAYEQYF.

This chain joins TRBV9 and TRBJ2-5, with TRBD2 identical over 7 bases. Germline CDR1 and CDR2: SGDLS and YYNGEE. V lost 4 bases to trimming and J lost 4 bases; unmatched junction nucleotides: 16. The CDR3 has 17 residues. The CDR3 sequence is CASSPQSSAGTGETQYF. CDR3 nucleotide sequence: TGTGCCAGCAGCCCCCAATCGTCAGCGGGAACGGGAGAGACCCAGTACTTC. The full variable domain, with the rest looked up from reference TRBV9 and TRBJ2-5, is DSGVTQTPKHLITATGQRVTLRCSPRSGDLSVYWYQQSLDQGLQFLIQYYNGEERAKGNILERFSAQQFPDLHSELNLSSLELGDSALYFCASSPQSSAGTGETQYFGPGTRLLVL.

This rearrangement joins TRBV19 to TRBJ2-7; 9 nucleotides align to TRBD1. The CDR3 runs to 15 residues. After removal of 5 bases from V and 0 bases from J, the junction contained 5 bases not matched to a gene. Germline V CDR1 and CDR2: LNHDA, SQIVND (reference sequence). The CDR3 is CASSVGTGLSYEQYF. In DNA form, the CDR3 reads TGTGCCAGTAGTGTCGGGACAGGGCTCTCCTACGAGCAGTACTTC.

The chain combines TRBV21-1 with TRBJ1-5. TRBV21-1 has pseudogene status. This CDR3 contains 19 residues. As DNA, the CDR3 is TGTGCCAGCAGCAAATTGCCAGGAGGGTCGGATGGTAGCAATCAGCCCCAGCATTTT. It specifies CASSKLPGGSDGSNQPQHF.

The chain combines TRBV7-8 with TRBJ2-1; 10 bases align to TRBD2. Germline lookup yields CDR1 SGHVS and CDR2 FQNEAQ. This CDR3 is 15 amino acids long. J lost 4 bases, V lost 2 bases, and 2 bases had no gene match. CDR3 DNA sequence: TGTGCCAGCAGCTTACTAGCGGGAGCTTACAATGAGCAGTTCTTC. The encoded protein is CASSLLAGAYNEQFF.

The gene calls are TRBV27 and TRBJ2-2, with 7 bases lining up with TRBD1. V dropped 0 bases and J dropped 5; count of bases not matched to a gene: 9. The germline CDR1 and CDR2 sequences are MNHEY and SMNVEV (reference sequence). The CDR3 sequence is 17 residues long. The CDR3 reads CASSLSLDRVGTGELFF. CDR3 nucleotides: TGTGCCAGCAGTTTATCCCTCGACAGGGTGGGGACCGGGGAGCTGTTTTTT.

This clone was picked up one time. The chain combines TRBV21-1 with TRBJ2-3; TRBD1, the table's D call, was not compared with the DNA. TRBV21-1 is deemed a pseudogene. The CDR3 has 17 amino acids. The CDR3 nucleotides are TGTGCCAGCAGCAAAGAACCCCTCGTCAGGGGAGCAGATACGCAGTATTTT. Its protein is CASSKEPLVRGADTQYF.

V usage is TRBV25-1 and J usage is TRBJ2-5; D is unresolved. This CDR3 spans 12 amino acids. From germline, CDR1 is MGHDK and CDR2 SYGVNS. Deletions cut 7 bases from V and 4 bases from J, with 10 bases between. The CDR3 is CASTGLGETQYF. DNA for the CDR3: TGTGCCAGCACCGGTCTTGGAGAGACCCAGTACTTC.

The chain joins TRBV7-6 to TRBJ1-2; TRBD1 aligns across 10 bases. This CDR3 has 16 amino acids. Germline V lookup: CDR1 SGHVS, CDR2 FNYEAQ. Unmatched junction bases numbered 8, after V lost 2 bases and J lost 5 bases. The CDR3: CASSLNPLGQGYGYTF. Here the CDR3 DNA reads TGTGCCAGCAGCTTAAACCCCTTGGGACAGGGGTATGGCTACACCTTC.

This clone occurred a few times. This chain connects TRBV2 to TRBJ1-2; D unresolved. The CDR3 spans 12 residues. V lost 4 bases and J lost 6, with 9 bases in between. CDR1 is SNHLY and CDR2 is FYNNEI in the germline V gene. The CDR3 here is CASSGRRDGYTF. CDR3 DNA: TGTGCCAGCAGTGGAAGACGGGATGGCTACACCTTC.

The CDR3 DNA reads as TGTGCCAGTAGTACGGCAGGGACCTACGAGCAGTACTTC. As protein: CASSTAGTYEQYF. The chain uses TRBV19 and TRBJ2-7, with a tentative D call TRBD1 (5 bases). This CDR3 is 13 amino acids long. V was shortened by 4 bases and J by 2 bases, with 9 bases between the two germline ends. Germline-derived CDR1 and CDR2 are LNHDA and SQIVND (reference sequence).

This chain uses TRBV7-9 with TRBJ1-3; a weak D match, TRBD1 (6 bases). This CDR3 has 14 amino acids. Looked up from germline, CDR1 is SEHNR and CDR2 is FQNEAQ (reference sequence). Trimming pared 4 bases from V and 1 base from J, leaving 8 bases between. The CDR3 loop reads CASSSGVSGNTIYF. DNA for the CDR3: TGTGCCAGCAGCTCAGGGGTTTCTGGAAACACCATATATTTT.

CDR3 sequence: CASRGGLTTDTQYF. CDR3 nucleotide sequence: TGTGCCAGCAGAGGGGGCCTTACCACAGATACGCAGTATTTT. The V gene is TRBV7-9, the J gene TRBJ2-3; TRBD1 aligns across 7 bases. Looked up from germline, CDR1 is SEHNR and CDR2 is FQNEAQ (reference sequence). V lost 6 bases and J lost 2; bases outside the gene matches: 5. The CDR3 is 14 residues long.

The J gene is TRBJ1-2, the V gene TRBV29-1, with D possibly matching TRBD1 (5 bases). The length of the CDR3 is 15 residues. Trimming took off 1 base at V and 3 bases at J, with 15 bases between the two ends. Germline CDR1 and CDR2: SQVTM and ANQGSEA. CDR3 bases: TGCAGCGTTGAAGGCCCGCAGGGAGGGGACTATGGCTACACCTTC. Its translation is CSVEGPQGGDYGYTF. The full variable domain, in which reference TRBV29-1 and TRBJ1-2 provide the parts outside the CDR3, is SAVISQKPSRDICQRGTSLTIQCQVDSQVTMMFWYRQQPGQSLTLIATANQGSEATYESGFVIDKFPISRPNLTFSTLTVSNMSPEDSSIYLCSVEGPQGGDYGYTFGSGTRLTVV.

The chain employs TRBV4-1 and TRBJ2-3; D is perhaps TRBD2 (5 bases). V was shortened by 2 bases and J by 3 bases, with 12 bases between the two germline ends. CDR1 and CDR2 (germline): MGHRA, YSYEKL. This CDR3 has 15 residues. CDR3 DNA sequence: TGCGCCAGCAGCCAATTAACGGGAACGACAGATACGCAGTATTTT. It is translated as CASSQLTGTTDTQYF.

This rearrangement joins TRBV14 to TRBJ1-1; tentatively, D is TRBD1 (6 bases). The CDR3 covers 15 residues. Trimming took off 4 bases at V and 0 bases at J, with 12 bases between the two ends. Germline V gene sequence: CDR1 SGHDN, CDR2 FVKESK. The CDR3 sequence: CASSPETGLNTEAFF. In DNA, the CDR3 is TGTGCCAGCAGCCCGGAAACAGGGTTGAACACTGAAGCTTTCTTT.

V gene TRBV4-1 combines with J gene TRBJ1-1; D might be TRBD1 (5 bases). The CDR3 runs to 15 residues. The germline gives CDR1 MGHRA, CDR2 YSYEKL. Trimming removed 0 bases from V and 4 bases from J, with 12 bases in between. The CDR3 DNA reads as TGCGCCAGCAGCCAAGATTCCCCCGGGGGCACTGAAGCTTTCTTT. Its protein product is CASSQDSPGGTEAFF.

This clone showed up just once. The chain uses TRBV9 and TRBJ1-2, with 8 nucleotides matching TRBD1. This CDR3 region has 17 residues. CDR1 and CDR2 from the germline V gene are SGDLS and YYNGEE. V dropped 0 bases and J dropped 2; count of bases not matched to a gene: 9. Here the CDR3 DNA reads TGTGCCAGCAGCGTAGACAGCGGACAGGGATCAAACTATGGCTACACCTTC. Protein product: CASSVDSGQGSNYGYTF.

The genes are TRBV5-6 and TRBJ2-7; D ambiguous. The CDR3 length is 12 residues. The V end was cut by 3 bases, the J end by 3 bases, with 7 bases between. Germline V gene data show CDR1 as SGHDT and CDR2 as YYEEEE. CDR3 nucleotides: TGTGCCAGCAGCTCTACCCTCTACGAGCAGTACTTC. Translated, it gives CASSSTLYEQYF.

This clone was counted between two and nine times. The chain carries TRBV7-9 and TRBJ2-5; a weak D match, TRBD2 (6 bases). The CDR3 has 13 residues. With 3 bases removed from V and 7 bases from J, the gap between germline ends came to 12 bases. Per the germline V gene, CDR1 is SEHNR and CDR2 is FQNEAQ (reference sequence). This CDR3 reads CASSLGTAGTQYF. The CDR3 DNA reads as TGTGCCAGCAGCTTGGGGACTGCGGGGACCCAGTACTTC.

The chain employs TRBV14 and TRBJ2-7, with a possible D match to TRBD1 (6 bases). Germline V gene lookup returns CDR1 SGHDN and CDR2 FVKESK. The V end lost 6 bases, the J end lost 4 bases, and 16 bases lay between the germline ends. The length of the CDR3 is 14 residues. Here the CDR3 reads CASRPQGWPYEQYF. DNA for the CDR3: TGTGCCAGCAGGCCTCAGGGGTGGCCATACGAGCAGTACTTC.

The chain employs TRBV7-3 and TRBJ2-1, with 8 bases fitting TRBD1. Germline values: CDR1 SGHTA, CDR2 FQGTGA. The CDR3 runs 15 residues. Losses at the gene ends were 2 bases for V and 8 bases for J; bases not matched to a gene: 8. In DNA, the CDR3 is TGTGCCAGCAGCTTAGGGACAGGTGAATTGGATGAGCAGTTCTTC. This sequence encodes CASSLGTGELDEQFF. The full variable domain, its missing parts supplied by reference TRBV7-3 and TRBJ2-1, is GAGVSQTPSNKVTEKGKYVELRCDPISGHTALYWYRQSLGQGPEFLIYFQGTGAADDSGLPNDRFFAVRPEGSVSTLKIQRTERGDSAVYLCASSLGTGELDEQFFGPGTRLTVL.

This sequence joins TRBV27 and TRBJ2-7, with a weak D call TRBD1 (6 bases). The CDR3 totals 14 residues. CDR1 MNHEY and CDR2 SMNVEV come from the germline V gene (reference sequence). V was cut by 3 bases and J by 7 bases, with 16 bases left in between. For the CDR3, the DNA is TGTGCCAGCAGTTTCAGACAGAAGGGGGAGGAGCAGTACTTC. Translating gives CASSFRQKGEEQYF.

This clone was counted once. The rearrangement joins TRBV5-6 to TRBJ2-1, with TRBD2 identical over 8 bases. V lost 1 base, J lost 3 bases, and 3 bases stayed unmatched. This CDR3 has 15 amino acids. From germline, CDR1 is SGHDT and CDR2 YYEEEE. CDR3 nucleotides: TGTGCCAGCAGCTTGAAAGCGGGAGTCTACAATGAGCAGTTCTTC. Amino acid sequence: CASSLKAGVYNEQFF.

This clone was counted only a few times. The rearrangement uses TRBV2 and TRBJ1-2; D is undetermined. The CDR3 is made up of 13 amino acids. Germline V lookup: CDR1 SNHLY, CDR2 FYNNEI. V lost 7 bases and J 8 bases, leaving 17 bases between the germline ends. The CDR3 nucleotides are TGTGCCAGCACGGGAGAGAAAGCGGGGGGCTACACCTTC. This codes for CASTGEKAGGYTF.

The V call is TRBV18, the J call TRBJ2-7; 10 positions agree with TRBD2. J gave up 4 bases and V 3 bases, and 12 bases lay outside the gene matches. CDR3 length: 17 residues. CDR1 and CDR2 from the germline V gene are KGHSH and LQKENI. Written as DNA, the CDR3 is TGTGCCAGCTCACCTAAACTAGCGGGAAGTGGGCGGTACGAGCAGTACTTC. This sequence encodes CASSPKLAGSGRYEQYF.